What follows describes a single T cell receptor beta chain. The count of this clone is one. The antigen it binds to is not known. No base quality values were provided; no much bigger clone lies one nucleotide off. The sample comes from a study of OX40 agonist ivuxolimab in advanced cancers. Looking at the study overall: Ivuxolimab, which targeted the costimulatory receptor OX40 (CD134), was an agonistic, fully human IgG2 monoclonal antibody. Among the approximately 50 dose-escalation patients, 19 had hepatocellular carcinoma, around 15 melanoma, 9 renal cell carcinoma and 9 head and neck cancer. The paper describes the monotherapy dose-escalation part (N = 52 patients) of the phase I trial of ivuxolimab. The purpose of peripheral TCRbeta sequencing was to test whether ivuxolimab changed TCR sequence diversity and led to clonal T-cell expansion. In the dose-escalation cohort, more than 75% of patients were male, and the mean age was approximately 60 years, with a range of roughly 23 to 85. Prior anti-PD-1, anti-PD-L1 or anti-CTLA-4 therapy was permitted, and checkpoint inhibitors had been received by 30% to 40% of dose-escalation patients. Partial responses were achieved by three dose-escalation patients, of whom one had hepatocellular carcinoma and two had cutaneous melanoma. Intravenous ivuxolimab was administered to patients every 2 weeks at six dose levels: 0.01, 0.1, 0.3, 1.5, 3 and 10 mg/kg.

The trial excluded patients who had a history of autoimmune disease or who were on systemic immunosuppression. Peripheral blood for TCR sequencing was drawn from every dose cohort at baseline, at cycle 4 day 1 and at cycle 7 day 1. Samples were obtained from an open-label, multicenter, first-in-human phase I dose-escalation trial of ivuxolimab. The trial enrolled adults with locally advanced or metastatic head and neck squamous cell, hepatocellular, melanoma or renal cell carcinoma. Before TCR sequencing, CD4+ T cells and CD8+ T cells were sorted from peripheral blood as separate populations. Genomic DNA was extracted from sorted cells for sequencing of the TCRbeta CDR3 region. The immunoSEQ Assay was used for sequencing of TCRbeta CDR3 regions. TCRdb provides this immuneACCESS table in a form limited to in-frame rearrangements. Some clones are lacking; in checked studies, under half of them reflect an unresolved V gene, and why the rest are absent is not known. The sample yields around 23,000 clones; 84% were counted once. The ten largest clones take up about a third of the sample.

The paper's findings and limits, for the study overall: Low levels of normalized T-cell clonal expansion were also shown by some nonresponding patients. The antigen specificity of the peripheral T cells that underwent clonal expansion was not determined. After ivuxolimab, more expanded clones were found on average in CD8+ T cells than in CD4+ T cells. In partial responders in the 0.1-3.0 mg/kg groups, normalized peripheral clonal expansion was found to be among the lowest, especially among CD8+ T cells. At doses of 0.1 to 3.0 mg/kg, clonal expansion of both CD4+ and CD8+ T cells in blood was seen between baseline and week 6.

The TCR comes from an adult with an advanced solid tumor such as melanoma, head and neck, liver or kidney cancer. Material: CD4+ or CD8+ T cells sorted from blood, obtained in a trial of the OX40 agonist ivuxolimab.

The CDR3 sequence is CASSASGSLYGYTF. In nucleotides, the sequence is TGTGCCAGCAGCGCCTCCGGGTCATTATATGGCTACACCTTC. The chain couples TRBV7-9 to TRBJ1-2; there is no confident call for the D gene. V lost 5 bases and J lost 5 bases; the stretch between them is 15 bases long. Based on the germline V gene (reference sequence), the CDR1 and CDR2 sequences are SEHNR and FQNEAQ. The CDR3 goes from the cysteine to the phenylalanine over 14 residues. This entry keeps only the CDR3 DNA: 42 bases, framed from base 1.